This T cell receptor (beta chain) was identified in a study of OX40 agonist ivuxolimab in advanced cancers. General notes on the study: Ivuxolimab was a fully human IgG2 agonistic monoclonal antibody targeting the costimulatory receptor OX40 (CD134). Intravenous ivuxolimab was administered to patients every 2 weeks at six dose levels: 0.01, 0.1, 0.3, 1.5, 3 and 10 mg/kg. Among the roughly 54 dose-escalation patients, some 20 had hepatocellular carcinoma, 15 or so melanoma, 9 renal cell carcinoma and 9 head and neck cancer. In the dose-escalation cohort, approximately 82% of patients were male, and the mean age was 60 years with a range of about 23 to 79. Prior anti-PD-1, anti-PD-L1 or anti-CTLA-4 therapy was permitted, and about 40% of dose-escalation patients had received checkpoint inhibitors. Partial responses occurred in three dose-escalation patients, of whom one had hepatocellular carcinoma and two had cutaneous melanoma. The point of sequencing TCRbeta in the periphery was to test whether ivuxolimab changed TCR sequence diversity and drove clonal T-cell expansion. The paper covers the monotherapy dose-escalation part of the phase I ivuxolimab trial, which included N ≈ 50 patients.

For sequencing of the TCRbeta CDR3 region, genomic DNA was extracted from the sorted cells. The immunoSEQ Assay was used for sequencing of TCRbeta CDR3 regions. This is the immuneACCESS table as TCRdb keeps it, with only in-frame sequences that have V and J called. A part of the clones is gone; compared with another copy, unresolved V genes explain less than half, and the rest is unexplained. This sample holds 60,000 or so clones; about 90% were observed only once. The ten largest clones take up about 5% of the sample. V gives up 3 bases and J gives up 6 bases, and the segment between their germline ends measures 12 bases. The CDR3 has 13 amino acids, counting the end cysteine and phenylalanine. Only CDR3 DNA is held: 39 bases, read in frame from base 1. According to the germline V gene (reference sequence), CDR1 reads LNHNV and CDR2 reads YYDKDF. In regard to this clone: The antigen it recognizes is unknown. Base-call qualities are not available, and no considerably larger clone is one nucleotide away.

The trial excluded patients who had a history of autoimmune disease or were on systemic immunosuppression. Peripheral blood for TCR sequencing was collected from all dose cohorts at baseline, on cycle 4 day 1, and on cycle 7 day 1. Samples were obtained from an open-label, multicenter, first-in-human phase I dose-escalation trial of ivuxolimab. The trial enrolled adults with locally advanced or metastatic head and neck squamous cell, hepatocellular, melanoma or renal cell carcinoma. CD4+ and CD8+ T cells were sorted separately from peripheral blood before TCR sequencing. Here is what the overall study found, with its caveats: The antigen specificity of the peripheral T cells that underwent clonal expansion was not determined. At doses of 0.1 to 3.0 mg/kg, clonal expansion of both CD4+ and CD8+ T cells in blood was seen between baseline and week 6. After ivuxolimab, expanded clones were on average more numerous among CD8+ T cells than among CD4+ T cells. In partial responders in the 0.1-3.0 mg/kg groups, normalized peripheral clonal expansion was found to be among the lowest, especially among CD8+ T cells. Low levels of normalized T-cell clonal expansion were also shown by some nonresponding patients.

The specimen was CD4+ or CD8+ T cells sorted from blood, collected in a trial of the OX40 agonist ivuxolimab. The chain joins TRBV15 to TRBJ2-7; the D gene is possibly TRBD1, with 6 bases matching. This receptor was identified in an adult with an advanced solid tumor such as melanoma, head and neck, liver or kidney cancer. CDR3 region: CATSRGAEREQYF. In nucleotides, the sequence is TGTGCCACCAGCAGGGGGGCCGAACGCGAGCAGTACTTC.